This TCR beta chain is drawn from a study of T cell clonality in common variable immunodeficiency. This clone appeared many times. This table comes from immunoSEQ multiplex PCR, and its TCRdb copy is limited to in-frame clones, with some not included. This sample shows about 81,000 clones and no singletons; 0.65% to 0.8% rests with the ten largest. Sequencing used peripheral blood mononuclear cells. This sequence was found in a person aged 18-70 years in good health.

The part of the CDR3 DNA that was read is TGTGCCAGTAAAACTCGACAGGTTTGGGGGAGCACAGATACG. It yields the protein CASKTRQVWGSTDT. The whole CDR3 protein reads CASKTRQVWGSTDTQYF. The chain carries TRBV19 and TRBJ2-3; the D gene is possibly TRBD1 (6 bases). The read ends 3 residues shy of where the CDR3 ends; the end is completed using the germline J gene. Germline CDR1 and CDR2: LNHDA and SQIVND (reference sequence). The CDR3 totals 17 residues. Between the trimmed V and J ends, which lost 7 bases and 0 bases, there was a span of 20 bases.